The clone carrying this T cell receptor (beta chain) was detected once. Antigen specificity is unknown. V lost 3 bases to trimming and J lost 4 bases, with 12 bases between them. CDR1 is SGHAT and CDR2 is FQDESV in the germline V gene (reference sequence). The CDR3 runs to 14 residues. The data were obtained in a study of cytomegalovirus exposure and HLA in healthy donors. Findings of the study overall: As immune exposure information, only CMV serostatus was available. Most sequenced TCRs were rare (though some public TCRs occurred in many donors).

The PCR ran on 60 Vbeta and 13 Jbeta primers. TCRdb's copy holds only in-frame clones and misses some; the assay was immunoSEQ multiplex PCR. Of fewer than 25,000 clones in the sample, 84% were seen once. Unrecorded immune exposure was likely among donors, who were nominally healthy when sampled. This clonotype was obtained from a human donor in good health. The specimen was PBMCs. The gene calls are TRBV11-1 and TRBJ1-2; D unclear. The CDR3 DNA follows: TGTGCCAGCAGCTTGGGTCAGCGAACCTATGGCTACACCTTC. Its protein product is CASSLGQRTYGYTF.